This entry features one T cell receptor (beta chain) sequence. Its antigen remains unidentified. With 5 bases removed from V and 1 base from J, the gap between germline ends came to 15 bases. Germline CDR1 reads SGHDT; CDR2 reads YYEEEE. The CDR3 spans 15 residues. This record comes from a study of PD-1 blockade in classical Hodgkin lymphoma. Points from the study as a whole: Reports described newly diagnosed patients as having lower baseline TCR diversity than healthy donors. CD4+ TCR diversity rose significantly by C4D1, and CD8+ TCR diversity did not. Diversity similar to that of newly diagnosed patients was seen at baseline in complete responders.

Relapse after autologous stem cell transplantation occurred in every patient, and brentuximab vedotin exposure varied. This table comes from immunoSEQ multiplex PCR, and its TCRdb copy is limited to in-frame clones, with some not included. The data hold 95,000 to 100,000 clones, with roughly 90% observed a single time. The sequence was collected from a human donor with classical Hodgkin lymphoma. Sequencing used peripheral blood mononuclear cells (PBMCs), obtained before the second cycle of nivolumab. V is TRBV5-6 and J is TRBJ1-1, with D tentatively TRBD1 (6 bases). The CDR3 loop reads CASRPLQGGNTEAFF. As DNA, the CDR3 is TGTGCCAGCAGACCCTTACAGGGTGGGAACACTGAAGCTTTCTTT.